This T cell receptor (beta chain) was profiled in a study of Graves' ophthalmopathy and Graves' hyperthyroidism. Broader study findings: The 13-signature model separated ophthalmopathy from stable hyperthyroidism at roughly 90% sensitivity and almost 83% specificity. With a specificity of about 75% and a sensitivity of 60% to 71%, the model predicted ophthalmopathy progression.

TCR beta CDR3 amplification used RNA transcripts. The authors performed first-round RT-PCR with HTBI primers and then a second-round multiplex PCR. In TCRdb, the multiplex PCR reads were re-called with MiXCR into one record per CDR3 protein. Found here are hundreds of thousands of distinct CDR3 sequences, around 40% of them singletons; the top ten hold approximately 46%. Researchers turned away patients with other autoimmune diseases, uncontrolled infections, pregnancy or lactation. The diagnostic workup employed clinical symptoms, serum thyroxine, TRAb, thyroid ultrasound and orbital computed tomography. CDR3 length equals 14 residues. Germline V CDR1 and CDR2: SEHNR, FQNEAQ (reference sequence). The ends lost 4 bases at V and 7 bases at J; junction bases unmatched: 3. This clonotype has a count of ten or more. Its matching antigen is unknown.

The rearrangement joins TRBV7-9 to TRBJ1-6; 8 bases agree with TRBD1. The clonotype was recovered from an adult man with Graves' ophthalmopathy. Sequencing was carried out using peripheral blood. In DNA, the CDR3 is TGTGCCAGCAGCTACCGGGACAGGAATTCACCCCTCCACTTT. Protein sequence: CASSYRDRNSPLHF.